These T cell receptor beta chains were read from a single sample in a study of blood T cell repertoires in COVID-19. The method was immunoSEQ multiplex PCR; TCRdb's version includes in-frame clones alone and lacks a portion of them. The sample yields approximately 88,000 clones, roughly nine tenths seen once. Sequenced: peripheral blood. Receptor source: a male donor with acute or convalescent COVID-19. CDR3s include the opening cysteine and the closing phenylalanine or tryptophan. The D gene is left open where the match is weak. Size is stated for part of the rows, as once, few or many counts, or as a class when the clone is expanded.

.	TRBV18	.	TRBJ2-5	TGTGCCAGCTCACCACTGCCAGGGTCCTTAGAGACCCAGTACTTC	CASSPLPGSLETQYF
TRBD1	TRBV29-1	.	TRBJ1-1	TGCAGCGTGGGACAGGGGCTCAACACTGAAGCTTTCTTT	CSVGQGLNTEAFF
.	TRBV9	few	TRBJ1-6	TGTGCCAGCAGCGTAGCCCTAACGGATTCACCCCTCCACTTT	CASSVALTDSPLHF
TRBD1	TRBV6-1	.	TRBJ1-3	TGTGCCAGCAGTGAGTTAGTCCCGGGACAGGGGGCGAAAGGAAACACCATATATTTT	CASSELVPGQGAKGNTIYF
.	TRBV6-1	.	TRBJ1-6	TGTGCCAGCAGTGAACAGGGGCGTGATTCACCCCTCCACTTT	CASSEQGRDSPLHF
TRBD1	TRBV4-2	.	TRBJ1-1	TGTGCCAGCAGCCAAGGAGTACTGGGACAGACCTTTGAAGCTTTCTTT	CASSQGVLGQTFEAFF
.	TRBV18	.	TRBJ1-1	TGTGCCAGCTCACCGTCGACGGGGAACACTGAAGCTTTCTTT	CASSPSTGNTEAFF
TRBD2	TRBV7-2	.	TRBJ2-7	TGTGCCAGCAGCCGGGGGGGCACAATGGCATCGAACGAGCAGTACTTC	CASSRGGTMASNEQYF
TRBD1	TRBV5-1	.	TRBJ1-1	TGCGCCAGCAGTTCCGAGACAGGGTCGGGGACTGAAGCTTTCTTT	CASSSETGSGTEAFF
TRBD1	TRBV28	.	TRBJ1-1	TGTGCCAGCAGTACCGGGACAGGGGGTAACACTGAAGCTTTCTTT	CASSTGTGGNTEAFF
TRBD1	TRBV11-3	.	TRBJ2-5	TGTGCCAGCAGCTTGGGACAGCAAGAGACCCAGTACTTC	CASSLGQQETQYF
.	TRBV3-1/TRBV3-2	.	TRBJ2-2	TGTGCCAGCAGCCAAGGGCCGAACACCGGGGAGCTGTTTTTT	CASSQGPNTGELFF
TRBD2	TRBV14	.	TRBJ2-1	TGTGCCAGCAGCCAAGATAAATCGCTAGCGGGGGGCCGCTACAATGAGCAGTTCTTC	CASSQDKSLAGGRYNEQFF
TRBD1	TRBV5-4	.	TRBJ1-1	TGTGCCAGCAGCTTGTGGACAGGGGGGACTGAAGCTTTCTTT	CASSLWTGGTEAFF